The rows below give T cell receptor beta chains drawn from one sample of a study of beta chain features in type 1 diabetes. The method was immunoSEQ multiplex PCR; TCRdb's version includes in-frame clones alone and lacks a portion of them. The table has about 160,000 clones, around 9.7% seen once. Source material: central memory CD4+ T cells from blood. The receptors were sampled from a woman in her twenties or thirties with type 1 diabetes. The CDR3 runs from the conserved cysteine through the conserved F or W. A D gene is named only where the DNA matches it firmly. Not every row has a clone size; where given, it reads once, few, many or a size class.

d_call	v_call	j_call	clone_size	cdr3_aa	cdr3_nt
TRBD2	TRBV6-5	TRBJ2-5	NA	CASSSPGGETQYF	TGTGCCAGCAGTTCCCCGGGGGGAGAGACCCAGTACTTC
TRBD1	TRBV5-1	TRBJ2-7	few	CASRFWTGPYEQYF	TGCGCCAGCCGCTTTTGGACAGGTCCCTACGAGCAGTACTTC
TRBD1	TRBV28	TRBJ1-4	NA	CASRTGANEKLFF	TGTGCCAGCAGGACAGGGGCTAATGAAAAACTGTTTTTT
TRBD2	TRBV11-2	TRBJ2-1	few	CASTEGWGGAEQFF	TGTGCCAGCACCGAAGGATGGGGGGGAGCTGAGCAGTTCTTC
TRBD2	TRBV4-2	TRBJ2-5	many	CASSQEVSVAGGLQYQETQYF	TGTGCCAGCAGCCAAGAAGTTAGTGTAGCGGGAGGGCTCCAGTACCAAGAGACCCAGTACTTC
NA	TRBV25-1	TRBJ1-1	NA	CASSEYAGLDAFF	TGTGCCAGCAGTGAATACGCAGGGTTAGATGCTTTCTTT
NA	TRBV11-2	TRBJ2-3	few	CASSTSRGDTQYF	TGTGCCAGCAGCACGAGCCGGGGAGATACGCAGTATTTT
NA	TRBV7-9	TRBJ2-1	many	CASSAQGEAYNEQFF	TGTGCCAGCAGCGCCCAGGGTGAGGCCTACAATGAGCAGTTCTTC
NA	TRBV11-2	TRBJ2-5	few	CASTADSSQETQYF	TGTGCCAGCACCGCGGACAGTAGCCAAGAGACCCAGTACTTC
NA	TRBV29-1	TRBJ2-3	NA	CSFRTPSTDTQYF	TGCAGCTTCAGGACACCCAGCACAGATACGCAGTATTTT
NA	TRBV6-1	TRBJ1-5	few	CASSGSVGGDQPQHF	TGTGCCAGCAGTGGGAGTGTGGGGGGAGATCAGCCCCAGCATTTT
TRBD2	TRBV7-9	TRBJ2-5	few	CASSLAAGVGETQYF	TGTGCCAGCAGCTTAGCAGCGGGAGTTGGGGAGACCCAGTACTTC
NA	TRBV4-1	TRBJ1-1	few	CASSQWSDTEAFF	TGCGCCAGCAGCCAATGGTCAGACACTGAAGCTTTCTTT
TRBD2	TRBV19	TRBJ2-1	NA	CASSIALAGQQFF	TGTGCCAGTAGTATAGCCCTAGCGGGACAGCAGTTCTTC
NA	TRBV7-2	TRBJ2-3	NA	CASSLAYTTLTDTQYF	TGTGCCAGCAGCTTAGCGTATACTACACTCACAGATACGCAGTATTTT
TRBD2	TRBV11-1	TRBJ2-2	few	CASSLNLAGNTGELFF	TGTGCCAGCAGCTTAAATCTAGCGGGGAACACCGGGGAGCTGTTTTTT
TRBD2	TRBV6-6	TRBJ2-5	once	CASSYSLASGQETQYF	TGTGCCAGCAGTTACTCGTTGGCTAGCGGCCAAGAGACCCAGTACTTC
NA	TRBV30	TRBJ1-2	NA	CARGEFGYGYTF	TGTGCCCGTGGGGAGTTCGGCTATGGCTACACCTTC
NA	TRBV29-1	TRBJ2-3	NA	CSGHTDTQYF	TGCAGCGGACACACAGATACGCAGTATTTT
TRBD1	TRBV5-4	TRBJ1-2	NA	CASSLADRGYGYTF	TGTGCCAGCAGCTTGGCGGACAGGGGATATGGCTACACCTTC
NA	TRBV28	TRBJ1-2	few	CASSLRSYGYTF	TGTGCCAGCAGTTTACGGTCCTATGGCTACACCTTC
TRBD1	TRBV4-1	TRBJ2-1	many	CASSQDQDREQFF	TGCGCCAGCAGCCAAGATCAGGACAGGGAGCAGTTCTTC
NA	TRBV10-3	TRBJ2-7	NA	CAISDRQANYEQYF	TGTGCCATCAGTGATAGACAGGCCAACTACGAGCAGTACTTC
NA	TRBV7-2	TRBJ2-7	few	CASSSTGSTYEQYF	TGTGCCAGCAGCTCCACAGGGTCAACCTACGAGCAGTACTTC
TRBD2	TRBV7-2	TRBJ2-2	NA	CASSSLAGGSGELFF	TGTGCCAGCAGCTCCCTGGCGGGGGGTAGCGGGGAGCTGTTTTTT
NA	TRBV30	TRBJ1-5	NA	CAWGQPNQPQHF	TGTGCCTGGGGACAGCCTAATCAGCCCCAGCATTTT
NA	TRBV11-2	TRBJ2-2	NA	CASSLDGGTGELFF	TGTGCCAGCAGCTTAGACGGGGGCACCGGGGAGCTGTTTTTT
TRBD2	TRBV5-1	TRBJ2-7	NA	CASSPGGGDSYEQYF	TGCGCCAGCAGCCCCGGCGGGGGGGACAGCTACGAGCAGTACTTC
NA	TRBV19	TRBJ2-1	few	CASSIVSAGENEQFF	TGTGCCAGTAGTATTGTTTCGGCAGGGGAAAATGAGCAGTTCTTC
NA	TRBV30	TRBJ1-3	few	CACDRSSGNTIYF	TGTGCCTGCGACAGAAGCTCTGGAAACACCATATATTTT
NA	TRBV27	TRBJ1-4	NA	CASSSDQGSNEKLFF	TGTGCCAGCAGTTCCGATCAGGGATCTAATGAAAAACTGTTTTTT
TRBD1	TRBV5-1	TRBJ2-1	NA	CASSPGQAAVEQFF	TGCGCCAGCAGCCCAGGACAGGCCGCGGTGGAGCAGTTCTTC
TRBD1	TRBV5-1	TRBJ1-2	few	CASSSPDRDGGYTF	TGCGCCAGCAGCTCACCGGACAGGGACGGGGGCTACACCTTC
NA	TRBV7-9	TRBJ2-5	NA	CASSLAQAQETQYF	TGTGCCAGCAGCTTAGCACAGGCTCAAGAGACCCAGTACTTC
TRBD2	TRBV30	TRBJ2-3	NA	CAWSLWGGLTDTQYF	TGTGCCTGGAGTCTATGGGGGGGACTCACAGATACGCAGTATTTT
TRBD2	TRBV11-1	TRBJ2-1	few	CASRPGTSGSSYNEQFF	TGTGCCAGCAGACCCGGGACTAGCGGTTCCTCCTACAATGAGCAGTTCTTC
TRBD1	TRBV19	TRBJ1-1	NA	CASRLGQGATEAFF	TGTGCCAGTAGACTAGGACAGGGGGCCACTGAAGCTTTCTTT
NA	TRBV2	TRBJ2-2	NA	CASNYGGVNTGELFF	TGTGCCAGCAATTACGGGGGAGTGAACACCGGGGAGCTGTTTTTT
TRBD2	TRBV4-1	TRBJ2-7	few	CASSQVLAGEYEQYF	TGCGCCAGCAGCCAAGTTTTAGCGGGAGAGTACGAGCAGTACTTC
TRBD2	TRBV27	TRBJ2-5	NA	CASCRAGAGETQYF	TGTGCCAGCTGTCGTGCGGGAGCGGGGGAGACCCAGTACTTC
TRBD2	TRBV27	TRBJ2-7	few	CASRSTAGSSEQYF	TGTGCCAGCAGAAGCACAGCGGGATCTAGTGAGCAGTACTTC
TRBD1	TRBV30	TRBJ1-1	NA	CAWWTGVGWTEAFF	TGTGCCTGGTGGACAGGGGTGGGGTGGACTGAAGCTTTCTTT
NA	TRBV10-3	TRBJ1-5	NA	CAISVGEIEPQHF	TGTGCCATCAGTGTTGGAGAGATTGAGCCCCAGCATTTT
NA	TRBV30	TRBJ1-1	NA	CAWRETGTEAFF	TGTGCCTGGAGGGAGACGGGCACTGAAGCTTTCTTT
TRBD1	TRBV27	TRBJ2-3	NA	CASRGGETDTQYF	TGTGCCAGCAGAGGGGGCGAAACAGATACGCAGTATTTT
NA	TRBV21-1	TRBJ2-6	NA	CASSARDRRSGANVLTF	TGTGCCAGCAGCGCCCGGGACAGACGCTCTGGGGCCAACGTCCTGACTTTC
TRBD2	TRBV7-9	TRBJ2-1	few	CASTPSGLNEQFF	TGTGCCAGCACGCCTAGCGGGTTGAATGAGCAGTTCTTC